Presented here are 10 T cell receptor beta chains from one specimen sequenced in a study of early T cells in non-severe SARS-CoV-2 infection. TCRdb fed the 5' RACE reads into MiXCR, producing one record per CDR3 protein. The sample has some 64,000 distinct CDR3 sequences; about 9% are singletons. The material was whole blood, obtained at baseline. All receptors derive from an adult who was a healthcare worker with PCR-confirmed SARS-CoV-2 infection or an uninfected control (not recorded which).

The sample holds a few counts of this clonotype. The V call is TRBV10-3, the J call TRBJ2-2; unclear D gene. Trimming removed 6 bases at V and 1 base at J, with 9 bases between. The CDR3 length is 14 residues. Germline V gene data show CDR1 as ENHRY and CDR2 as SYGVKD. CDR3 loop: CAIRPDLNTGELFF. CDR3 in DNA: TGTGCCATCAGGCCTGACTTGAACACCGGGGAGCTGTTTTTT.

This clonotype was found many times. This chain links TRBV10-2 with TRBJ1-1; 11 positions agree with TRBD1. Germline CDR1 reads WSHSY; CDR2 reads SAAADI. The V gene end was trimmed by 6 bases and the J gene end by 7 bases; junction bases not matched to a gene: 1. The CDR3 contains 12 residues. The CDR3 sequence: CASSGTGGEAFF. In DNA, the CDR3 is TGCGCCAGCAGCGGGACAGGGGGTGAAGCTTTCTTT.

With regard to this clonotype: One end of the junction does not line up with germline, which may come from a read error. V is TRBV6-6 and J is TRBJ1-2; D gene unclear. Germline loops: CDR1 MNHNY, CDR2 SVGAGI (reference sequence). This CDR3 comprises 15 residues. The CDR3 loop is CTSAHLGKANYGYTF. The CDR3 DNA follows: TGTACCAGCGCCCATCTCGGGAAAGCTAACTATGGCTACACCTTC.

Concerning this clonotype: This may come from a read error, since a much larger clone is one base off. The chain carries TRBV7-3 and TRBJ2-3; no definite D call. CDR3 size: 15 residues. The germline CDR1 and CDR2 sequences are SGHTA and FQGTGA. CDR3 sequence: CASSTALANSDKQYF. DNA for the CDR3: TGTGCCAGCAGCACGGCTCTGGCTAACTCAGATAAGCAGTATTTT. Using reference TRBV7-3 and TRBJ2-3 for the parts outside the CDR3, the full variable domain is GAGVSQTPSNKVTEKGKYVELRCDPISGHTALYWYRQSLGQGPEFLIYFQGTGAADDSGLPNDRFFAVRPEGSVSTLKIQRTERGDSAVYLCASSTALANSDKQYFGPGTRLTVL.

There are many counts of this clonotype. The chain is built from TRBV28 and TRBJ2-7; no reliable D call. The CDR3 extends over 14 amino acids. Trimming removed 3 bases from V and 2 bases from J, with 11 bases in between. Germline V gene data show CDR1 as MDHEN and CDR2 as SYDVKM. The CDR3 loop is CASSFGQVTYEQYF. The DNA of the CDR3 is TGTGCCAGCAGTTTCGGGCAGGTGACCTACGAGCAGTACTTC.

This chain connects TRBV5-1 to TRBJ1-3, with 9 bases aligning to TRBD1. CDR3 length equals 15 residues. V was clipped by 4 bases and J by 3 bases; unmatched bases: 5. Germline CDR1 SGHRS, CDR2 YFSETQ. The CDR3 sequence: CASSLGDRDGNTIYF. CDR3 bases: TGCGCCAGCAGCCTCGGGGACAGGGATGGAAACACCATATATTTT.

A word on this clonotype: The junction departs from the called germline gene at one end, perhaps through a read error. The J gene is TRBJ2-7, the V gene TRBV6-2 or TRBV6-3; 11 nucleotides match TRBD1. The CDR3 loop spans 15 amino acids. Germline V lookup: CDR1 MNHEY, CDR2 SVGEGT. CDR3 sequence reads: CANSPWTGGPGEQYF. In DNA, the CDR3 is TGTGCCAACAGTCCCTGGACAGGGGGCCCAGGGGAGCAGTACTTC.

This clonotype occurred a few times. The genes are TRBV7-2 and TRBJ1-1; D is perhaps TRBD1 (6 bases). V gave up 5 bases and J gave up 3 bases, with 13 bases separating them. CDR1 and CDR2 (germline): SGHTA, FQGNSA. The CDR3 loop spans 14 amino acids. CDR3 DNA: TGTGCCAGCAGCCCTCGACCAGGGGACACTGAAGCTTTCTTT. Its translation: CASSPRPGDTEAFF. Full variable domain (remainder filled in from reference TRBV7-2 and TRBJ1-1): GAGVSQSPSNKVTEKGKDVELRCDPISGHTALYWYRQSLGQGLEFLIYFQGNSAPDKSGLPSDRFSAERTGGSVSTLTIQRTQQEDSAVYLCASSPRPGDTEAFFGQGTRLTVV.

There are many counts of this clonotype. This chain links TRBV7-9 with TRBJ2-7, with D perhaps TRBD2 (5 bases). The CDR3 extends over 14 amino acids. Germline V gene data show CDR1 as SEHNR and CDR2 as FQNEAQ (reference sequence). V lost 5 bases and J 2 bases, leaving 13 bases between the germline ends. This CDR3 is CASSLQTGTYEQYF. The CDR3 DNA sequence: TGTGCCAGCAGCCTCCAAACGGGGACCTACGAGCAGTACTTC.

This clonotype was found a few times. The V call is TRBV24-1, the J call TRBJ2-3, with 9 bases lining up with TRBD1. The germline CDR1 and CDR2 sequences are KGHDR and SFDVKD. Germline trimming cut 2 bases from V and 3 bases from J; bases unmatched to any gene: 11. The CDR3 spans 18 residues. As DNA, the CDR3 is TGTGCCACCAGTGATTGGACTGGGACAGGGAAACGGACAGATACGCAGTATTTT. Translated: CATSDWTGTGKRTDTQYF.